The source of this T cell receptor beta chain is a study of cytomegalovirus exposure and HLA in healthy donors. Overall study results and limits: Differences between HLA loci emerged in a later analysis of TCR association rates, with DRB1 most and HLA-C fewest. High sensitivity and specificity were reportedly achieved when the classifier diagnosed cytomegalovirus status.

This CDR3 spans 15 amino acids. Trimming shortened V by 0 bases and J by 3 bases, and 9 bases separated the two germline ends. Germline V gene data show CDR1 as LGHNA and CDR2 as YSLEER. Concerning this clone: Its antigen is not identified.

The PCR contained 60 Vbeta and 13 Jbeta primers. Some clones are missing from TCRdb's copy, which holds only in-frame ones; the method was immunoSEQ multiplex PCR. The sample shows 95,000 to 150,000 clones, 74% of them seen only once. This TCR derives from a woman in her forties or fifties in good health and CMV-seropositive. V and J are TRBV4-3 and TRBJ1-5; no reliable D call. The sequenced material came from PBMCs. The CDR3 reads CASSQDTRHNQPQHF. CDR3 in DNA: TGCGCCAGCAGCCAAGACACGCGACACAATCAGCCCCAGCATTTT.